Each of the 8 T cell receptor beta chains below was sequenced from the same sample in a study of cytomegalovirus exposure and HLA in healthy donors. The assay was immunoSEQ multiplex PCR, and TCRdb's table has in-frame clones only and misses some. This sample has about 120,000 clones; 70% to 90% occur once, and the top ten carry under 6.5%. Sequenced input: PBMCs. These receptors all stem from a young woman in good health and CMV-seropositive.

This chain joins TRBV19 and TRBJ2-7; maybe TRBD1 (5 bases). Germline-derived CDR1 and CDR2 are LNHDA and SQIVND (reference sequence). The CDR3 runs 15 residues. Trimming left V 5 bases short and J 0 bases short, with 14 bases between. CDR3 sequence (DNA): TGTGCCAGTAGTTCCTCAGGGTGGAGCTCCTACGAGCAGTACTTC. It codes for CASSSSGWSSYEQYF. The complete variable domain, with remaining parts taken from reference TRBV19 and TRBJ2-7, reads DGGITQSPKYLFRKEGQNVTLSCEQNLNHDAMYWYRQDPGQGLRLIYYSQIVNDFQKGDIAEGYSVSREKKESFPLTVTSAQKNPTAFYLCASSSSGWSSYEQYFGPGTRLTVT.

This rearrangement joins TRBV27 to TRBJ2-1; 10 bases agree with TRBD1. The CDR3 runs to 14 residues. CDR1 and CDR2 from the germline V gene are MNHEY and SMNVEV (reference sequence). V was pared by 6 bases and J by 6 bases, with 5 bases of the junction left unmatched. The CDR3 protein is CASRPGTGVNEQFF. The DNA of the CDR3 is TGTGCCAGCAGGCCCGGGACAGGGGTCAATGAGCAGTTCTTC.

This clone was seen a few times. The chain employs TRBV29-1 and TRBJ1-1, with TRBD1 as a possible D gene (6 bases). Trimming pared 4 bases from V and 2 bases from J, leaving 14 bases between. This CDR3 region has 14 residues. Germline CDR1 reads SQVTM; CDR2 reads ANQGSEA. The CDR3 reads CSVGIGTLNTEAFF. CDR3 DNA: TGCAGCGTTGGGATCGGGACACTCAACACTGAAGCTTTCTTT. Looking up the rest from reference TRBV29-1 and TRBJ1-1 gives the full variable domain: SAVISQKPSRDICQRGTSLTIQCQVDSQVTMMFWYRQQPGQSLTLIATANQGSEATYESGFVIDKFPISRPNLTFSTLTVSNMSPEDSSIYLCSVGIGTLNTEAFFGQGTRLTVV.

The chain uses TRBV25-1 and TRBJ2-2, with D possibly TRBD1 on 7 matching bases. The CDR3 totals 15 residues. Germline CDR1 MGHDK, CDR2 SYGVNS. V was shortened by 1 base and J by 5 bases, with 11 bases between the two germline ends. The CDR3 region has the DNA TGTGCCAGCAGTGAATTACCAGGGGGGACCGGGGAGCTGTTTTTT. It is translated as CASSELPGGTGELFF.

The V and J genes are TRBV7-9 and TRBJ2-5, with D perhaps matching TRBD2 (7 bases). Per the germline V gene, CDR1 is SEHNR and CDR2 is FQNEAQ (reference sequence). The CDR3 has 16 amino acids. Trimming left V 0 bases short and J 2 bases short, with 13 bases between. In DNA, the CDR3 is TGTGCCAGCAGCTTAGCGGGGGGGCTGGGTCAAGAGACCCAGTACTTC. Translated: CASSLAGGLGQETQYF.

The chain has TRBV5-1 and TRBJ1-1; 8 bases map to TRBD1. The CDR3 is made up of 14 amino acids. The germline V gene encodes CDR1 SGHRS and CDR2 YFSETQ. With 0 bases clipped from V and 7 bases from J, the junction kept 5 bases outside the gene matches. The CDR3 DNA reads TGCGCCAGCAGCTTGGCCGGACAGGGATTTGAAGCTTTCTTT. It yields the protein CASSLAGQGFEAFF.

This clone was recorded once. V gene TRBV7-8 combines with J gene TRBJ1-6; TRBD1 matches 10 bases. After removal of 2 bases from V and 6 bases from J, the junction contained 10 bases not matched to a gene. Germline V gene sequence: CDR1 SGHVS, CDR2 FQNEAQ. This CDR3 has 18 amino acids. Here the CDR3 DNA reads TGTGCCAGCAGCTTAACCGCCGGGACAGGGGTCCGTAATTCACCCCTCCACTTT. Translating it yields CASSLTAGTGVRNSPLHF.

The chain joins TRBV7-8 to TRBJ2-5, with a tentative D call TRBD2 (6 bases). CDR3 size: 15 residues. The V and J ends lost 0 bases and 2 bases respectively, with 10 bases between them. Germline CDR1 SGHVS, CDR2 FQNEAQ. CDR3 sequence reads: CASSLAMGGQETQYF. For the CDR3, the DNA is TGTGCCAGCAGCTTAGCGATGGGGGGACAAGAGACCCAGTACTTC.